At least ten counts were recorded for the clone carrying this T cell receptor (beta chain). Trimming shortened V by 0 bases and J by 9 bases, and 3 bases separated the two germline ends. Germline CDR1 reads LNHNV; CDR2 reads YYDKDF (reference sequence). The CDR3 is 11 residues long. The sample originates from a study of CD8+CD57+ T cells in acquired aplastic anemia. Researchers used genomic DNA as the template to profile TCR beta VDJ and CDR3. TCRdb reprocessed the reads with MiXCR, giving one entry per CDR3 protein. The repertoire holds about 210,000 distinct CDR3 sequences, with 61% as singletons. The sequencing sample was made of sorted CD4+, CD8+, or CD8+CD57+ T cells (not recorded which) from PBMCs. The chain recombines TRBV15 with TRBJ2-1; D is undetermined. The receptor comes from a human donor in good health. CDR3 amino acids: CATSREAEQFF. The CDR3 region has the DNA TGTGCCACCAGCAGAGAGGCTGAGCAGTTCTTC.